This TCR beta chain was sequenced in a study of T cells in Graves' hyperthyroidism and ophthalmopathy (dated by TCRdb to the late 2010s). Describing the broader study: Peripheral blood was collected at initial diagnosis, before any treatment. A discovery cohort of 95 to 100 patients, 43 with Graves' ophthalmopathy and fewer than 65 with stable Graves' hyperthyroidism, was used to find distinguishing TCR V-J signatures. Prospective prediction of ophthalmopathy was tested in an independent validation cohort consisting of roughly 19 hyperthyroidism patients and more than 15 patients who later progressed to ophthalmopathy. The 100 discovery patients were divided at random into training and test sets in a 7:3 ratio. In roughly six Graves' hyperthyroidism patients, the study also compared T-cell repertoires from thyroid tissue with T-cell repertoires from blood. Following sampling, methimazole starting at 30 mg daily was given to hyperthyroidism patients, and high-dose intravenous methylprednisolone was given to ophthalmopathy patients. The paper describes TCR Vbeta CDR3 sequencing of 140 or so peripheral blood samples, made up of 43 ophthalmopathy patients, some 80 hyperthyroidism patients and 17 progressor patients.

Ends trimmed: V by 2 bases, J by 2 bases; bases unmatched to a gene: 0. Ends included, the CDR3 has 14 residues. The only DNA kept is the CDR3, 42 bases in frame from the first base. The germline V gene (reference sequence) sets CDR1 to DFQATT and CDR2 to SNEGSKA. A note on this clonotype: Its binding antigen is unknown. A much larger clone lies a single base off, so this may be a read error. Likely a read error: the CDR3 ends without its conserved phenylalanine or tryptophan.

Amplification of TCR beta CDR3 regions was carried out from RNA transcripts. The first round of RT-PCR for the TCR CDR3 was performed with the HTBI primer set and the Qiagen OneStep RT-PCR kit. Libraries were constructed in a second round of multiplex PCR, after which size selection and purification were performed. Sequencing of the libraries was done on an Illumina HiSeq2000 using paired-end 100 bp reads. The published analysis was carried out like this. Raw data were processed with SOAPnuke, discarding reads with adapters, uncalled bases, mean Phred below 15, or no exact constant-primer or identifier match. COPE v1.2.5 was used to merge high-quality paired reads, and clonotypes were defined as unique nucleotide sequences. Clonotypes were aligned to IMGT TRBV, TRBD and TRBJ reference segments using MiTCR v1.1. Analysis was restricted to V-J combinations with a frequency above 0.0001, which covered 99.2% of repertoires. A TCS score was defined as the ratio between F50 (clonal expansion) and ExV (chaos), using BLOSUM62-based TCRdist between CDR3 peptides within each V-J. Welch's t-statistics and random forest reduced 450 to 600 V-J features to under 15, which were used in a naive Bayes classifier (R e1071). Using fastp trimming at Q25 and MiXCR clonotype assembly, TCRdb reanalyzed the public sequencing data and kept in-frame beta chains. A single entry per CDR3 protein holds the most common genes and DNA from its merged rows. What appears here as the V and J calls and clone size reflects TCRdb's work, not the paper's. This sample holds about 510,000 distinct CDR3 sequences; about 15% were observed only once. The ten largest account for more than 11% of the sample.

Stable Graves' hyperthyroidism was defined as no progression to ophthalmopathy during 18 months of follow-up. The hyperthyroidism patients were between 18 and 65 years old and newly diagnosed, with a disease duration of less than 2 months. Exclusion was applied to patients with uncontrolled infections, other autoimmune diseases, pregnancy or lactation. Clinical symptoms, serum thyroxine and TRAb, thyroid ultrasound, and orbital computed tomography formed the basis for the diagnoses. PBMCs were isolated from roughly 10 ml of fresh peripheral blood by Ficoll-Paque density gradient centrifugation. Total RNA was extracted using Trizol reagent, and RNA quality was assessed on an Agilent 2100 Bioanalyzer. The research as a whole found: In validation, the model predicted progression to ophthalmopathy with just under 71% sensitivity and 72.22% specificity, a median of approximately 6.7 months before onset. Most expanded thyroid clonotypes (frequency above 0.001) were also detected in blood, suggesting blood repertoires may reflect thyroid immune responses. No statistical method was used to fix the sample size in advance, and group allocation was not hidden from the investigators. A model built on a 13 V-J signature distinguished ophthalmopathy from stable hyperthyroidism, reaching around 88% sensitivity and under 84% specificity in cross-validation and 80%/75% in testing.

In this chain, TRBV20-1 is recombined with TRBJ2-1; 10 nucleotides in the junction match TRBD2. Sequenced sample: blood. The source is a woman aged 40 to 50 with Graves' hyperthyroidism. The DNA sequence reads TGCAGTGCTAGAAGCGGGAGGGCCTACAATGAGCAGTTCGTC. Translated, this is CSARSGRAYNEQFV.